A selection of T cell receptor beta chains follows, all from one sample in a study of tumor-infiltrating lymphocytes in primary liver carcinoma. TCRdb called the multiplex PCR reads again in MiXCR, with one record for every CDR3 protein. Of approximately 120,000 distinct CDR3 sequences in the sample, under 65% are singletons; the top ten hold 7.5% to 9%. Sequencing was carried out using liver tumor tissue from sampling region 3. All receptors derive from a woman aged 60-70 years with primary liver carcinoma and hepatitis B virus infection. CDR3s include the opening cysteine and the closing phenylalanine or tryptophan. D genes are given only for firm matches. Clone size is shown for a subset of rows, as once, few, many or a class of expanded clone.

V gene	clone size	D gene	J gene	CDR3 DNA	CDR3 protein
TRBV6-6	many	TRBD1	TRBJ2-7	TGTGCCAGCAGCCCCCGACAGGGCTACGAGCAGTACTTC	CASSPRQGYEQYF
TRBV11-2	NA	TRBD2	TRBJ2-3	TGTACCAGCAGCTTAAGGGGACTAACCTACACGTCAGATACGCAGTATTTT	CTSSLRGLTYTSDTQYF
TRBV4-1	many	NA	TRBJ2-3	TGCGCCAGCAGCCCCTTTAGCGGATCTAGCACAGATACGCAGTATTTT	CASSPFSGSSTDTQYF
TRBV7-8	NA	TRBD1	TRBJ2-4	TGTGCCAGCAGCTTCTCAGGGGGAGAATTGAAGATTCAGTACTTC	CASSFSGGELKIQYF
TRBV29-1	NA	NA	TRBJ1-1	TGCAGCGCAGCCACCGATGCTATCGTTTTCTTT	CSAATDAIVFF
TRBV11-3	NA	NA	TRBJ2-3	TGTGCCAGCAGCTTCAGAGCTAACACAGATACGCGGTATTTT	CASSFRANTDTRYF
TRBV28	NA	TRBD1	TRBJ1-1	TGTGCCAGCAGTTTAGGATGGACAGGGCCGAACACTGAAGCTTTCTTC	CASSLGWTGPNTEAFF
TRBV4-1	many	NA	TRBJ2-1	TGCGCCAGCAGCCAAGAACCTCCCGACAGGCACAATGAGCAGTTCTTC	CASSQEPPDRHNEQFF
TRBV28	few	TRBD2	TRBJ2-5	TGTGCCAGCAGTCTTAGCGGGAGTGAGACCCAGTACTTC	CASSLSGSETQYF
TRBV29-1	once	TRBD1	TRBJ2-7	TGCAGCAGGAGGACAGGGCGACCCTACAGTGAGCAGTACTTC	CSRRTGRPYSEQYF
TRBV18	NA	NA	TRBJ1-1	TGTGCCAGCTCACCTACATCGGTCACTGAAGCTTTCTTT	CASSPTSVTEAFF
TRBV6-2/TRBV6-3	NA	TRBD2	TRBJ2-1	TGTGTCAGCAGTGGAACAAGGACTAGCGGGAGAGCCTACAATGGGCAGTTCTTC	CVSSGTRTSGRAYNGQFF
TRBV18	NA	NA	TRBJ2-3	TGTGCCAGCTCACGGGTGGGAGGAGACACAGATACGCAGTATTTT	CASSRVGGDTDTQYF
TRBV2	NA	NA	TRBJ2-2	TGTGCCAGCAGTTACCTAAGCACAATGAGGAACACCGGGGAGCTGTTTTTT	CASSYLSTMRNTGELFF
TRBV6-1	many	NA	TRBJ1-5	TGTGCCAGCAGTTATGCCGATAATAGCAATCAGCCCCAGCATTTT	CASSYADNSNQPQHF
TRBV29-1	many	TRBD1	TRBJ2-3	TGCAGCGTTGAGCCGAGACAGGGGGCGGTCACAGATACGCAGTATTTT	CSVEPRQGAVTDTQYF
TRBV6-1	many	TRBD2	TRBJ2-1	TGTGCCAGCAGAGGACTAGCGCTATACAATGAGCAGTTCTTC	CASRGLALYNEQFF
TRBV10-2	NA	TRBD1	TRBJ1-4	TGTCCCAGCAGGAAAGGGACAGGGAATGAAAAACTGTTTTTT	CPSRKGTGNEKLFF
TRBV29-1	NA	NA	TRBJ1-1	TGCATCGTTGAGAGGGGCCGGCGGAACTCTGAAGCTTTCTTT	CIVERGRRNSEAFF
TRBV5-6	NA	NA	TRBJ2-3	TGCGCCAGCAGCTTGTTAGGCACCTCTAGCACAGATACGGAGTATTTT	CASSLLGTSSTDTEYF
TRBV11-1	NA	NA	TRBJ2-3	TGTGGCGGCACCCGAAGTCTACACACAGATACGCAGTATTTT	CGGTRSLHTDTQYF
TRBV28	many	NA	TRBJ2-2	TGTGCCAGCAGTCTCTACCGGACTGGCCCCGGGGAGCTGTTTTTT	CASSLYRTGPGELFF
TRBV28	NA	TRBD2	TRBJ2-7	TGTGCCAGCAGTTTACCTAGCGGGGGCGCTTACGAGCAGTACTTC	CASSLPSGGAYEQYF
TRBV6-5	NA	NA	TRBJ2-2	TGCGCCAGCAACCAACGCCCGAACACCGGGGAGCTGTTTTTT	CASNQRPNTGELFF
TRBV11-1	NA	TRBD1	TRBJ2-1	TGTGCCAGCAGCTTTCAAACAGGGGGCAATGAGCAATTCTTC	CASSFQTGGNEQFF
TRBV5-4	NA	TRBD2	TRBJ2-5	TGTACCAGCAGCTCGACAAGGACTAGCGGGAGCATCGAGACCCAGTACTTC	CTSSSTRTSGSIETQYF
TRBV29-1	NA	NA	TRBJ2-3	TGCAGCGCGATGGCAGTGGGAGATACGCAGTATTTT	CSAMAVGDTQYF
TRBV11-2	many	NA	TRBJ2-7	TGTGCCACCCGCAAACGGACCGGGTCCTACGAGCAGTACTTC	CATRKRTGSYEQYF
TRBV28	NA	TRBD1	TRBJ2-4	TGTGCCAGCAGGCATACGGGACAGGGCAAAAACATTCAGTACTTC	CASRHTGQGKNIQYF
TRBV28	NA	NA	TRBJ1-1	TGTGCCAGCAGTTCCCCAGGGAAGGCGACTGAAGCTTTCTTT	CASSSPGKATEAFF
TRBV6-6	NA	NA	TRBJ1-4	TGTGCCAGCAGTACCTCGCAGGGGCCTATCGTGGACGAAAAACTGTTTTTT	CASSTSQGPIVDEKLFF